This is a list of T cell receptor beta chains from one sample in a study of cytomegalovirus exposure and HLA in healthy donors. The assay was immunoSEQ multiplex PCR, and TCRdb's table has in-frame clones only and misses some. The table has some 170,000 clones, approximately 80% seen once. Sequencing input: PBMCs. These receptors came from a woman between 18 and 29 years old in good health and CMV-seronegative. Both conserved end residues are part of each CDR3. Each record gives: D gene, J gene, clone size, CDR3 length, V gene, CDR3 DNA, CDR3 protein. D genes are given only for firm matches. Clone sizes are given selectively: once, few, many, or a class where the clone is expanded.

d_gene: .
j_gene: TRBJ1-4
abundance: many
len: 16
v_gene: TRBV5-8
CDR3nt: TGTGCCAGCAGCTTGGAAGGCAGGGGATCTAATGAAAAACTGTTTTTT
CDR3aa: CASSLEGRGSNEKLFF

d_gene: .
j_gene: TRBJ1-2
abundance: .
len: 13
v_gene: TRBV10-3
CDR3nt: TGTGCCATCAGTGTCAACAGCAACTATGGCTACACCTTC
CDR3aa: CAISVNSNYGYTF

d_gene: TRBD1
j_gene: TRBJ1-1
abundance: .
len: 16
v_gene: TRBV10-1
CDR3nt: TGCGTCAGCAGTGAGGGGACAGGGGGCATCTACACTGAAGCTTTCTTT
CDR3aa: CVSSEGTGGIYTEAFF

d_gene: .
j_gene: TRBJ1-2
abundance: .
len: 14
v_gene: TRBV4-1
CDR3nt: TGCGCCAGCAGCCAAGCATCAGGGAGGTATGGCTACACCTTC
CDR3aa: CASSQASGRYGYTF

d_gene: TRBD1
j_gene: TRBJ2-7
abundance: .
len: 16
v_gene: TRBV30
CDR3nt: TGTGCCTGGAGTGTGATAGGACAGGGCGCGATTTACGAGCAGTACTTC
CDR3aa: CAWSVIGQGAIYEQYF

d_gene: .
j_gene: TRBJ1-3
abundance: .
len: 13
v_gene: TRBV2
CDR3nt: TGTGCCGGAGGACTTACCTCTGGAAACACCATATATTTT
CDR3aa: CAGGLTSGNTIYF

d_gene: TRBD1
j_gene: TRBJ1-2
abundance: many
len: 13
v_gene: TRBV5-4
CDR3nt: TGTGCCAGCAGCCGGACAGGGGGCGGTGGCTACACCTTC
CDR3aa: CASSRTGGGGYTF

d_gene: TRBD2
j_gene: TRBJ2-5
abundance: .
len: 14
v_gene: TRBV19
CDR3nt: TGTGCCAGTAGTATGTATAGCGGGAAAGAGACCCAGTACTTC
CDR3aa: CASSMYSGKETQYF

d_gene: .
j_gene: TRBJ2-1
abundance: .
len: 17
v_gene: TRBV10-3
CDR3nt: TGTGCCATCAGTGATCCGTTGCGGGGCGGGGCGCACAATGAGCAGTTCTTC
CDR3aa: CAISDPLRGGAHNEQFF

d_gene: .
j_gene: TRBJ1-5
abundance: .
len: 16
v_gene: TRBV7-2
CDR3nt: TGTGCCAGCAGCTTAGTGGGAGCCTGGAGCAATCAGCCCCAGCATTTT
CDR3aa: CASSLVGAWSNQPQHF

d_gene: .
j_gene: TRBJ1-5
abundance: .
len: 15
v_gene: TRBV4-1
CDR3nt: TGCGCCAGCAGCCAACAGATGTACAGCAATCAGCCCCAGCATTTT
CDR3aa: CASSQQMYSNQPQHF

d_gene: TRBD2
j_gene: TRBJ2-5
abundance: .
len: 15
v_gene: TRBV5-4
CDR3nt: TGTGCCAGCAGCTTGGTGACTAGCGGGGGAGAGACCCAGTACTTC
CDR3aa: CASSLVTSGGETQYF

d_gene: TRBD1
j_gene: TRBJ2-7
abundance: .
len: 15
v_gene: TRBV5-1
CDR3nt: TGCGCCAGCAGCTTGAATTGGGGACAGACCTACGAGCAGTACTTC
CDR3aa: CASSLNWGQTYEQYF

d_gene: .
j_gene: TRBJ2-2
abundance: few
len: 15
v_gene: TRBV4-1
CDR3nt: TGCGCCAGCAGCCGCGGAGTCCGGAACACCGGGGAGCTGTTTTTT
CDR3aa: CASSRGVRNTGELFF

d_gene: TRBD1
j_gene: TRBJ2-6
abundance: .
len: 18
v_gene: TRBV19
CDR3nt: TGTGCCAGTGGGGACGTGGGACAGTTTAGCTCTGGGGCCAACGTCCTGACTTTC
CDR3aa: CASGDVGQFSSGANVLTF

d_gene: TRBD2
j_gene: TRBJ2-1
abundance: .
len: 16
v_gene: TRBV4-1
CDR3nt: TGCGCCAGCAGCCAAGGATTGGGTGCTAGCGGGAAGGAGCAGTTCTTC
CDR3aa: CASSQGLGASGKEQFF

d_gene: TRBD1
j_gene: TRBJ1-2
abundance: .
len: 15
v_gene: TRBV4-1
CDR3nt: TGCGCCAGCAGCCAAGTTGGGACAGGGGGCTATGGCTACACCTTC
CDR3aa: CASSQVGTGGYGYTF

d_gene: .
j_gene: TRBJ1-1
abundance: few
len: 17
v_gene: TRBV27
CDR3nt: TGTGCCAGCAGTTTAAGGCAGGACAGCACCTTGGGCACTGAAGCTTTCTTT
CDR3aa: CASSLRQDSTLGTEAFF

d_gene: TRBD2
j_gene: TRBJ2-1
abundance: .
len: 16
v_gene: TRBV7-8
CDR3nt: TGTGCCAGCAGCTTACCAAGCGGGAGCTCCTACAATGAGCAGTTCTTC
CDR3aa: CASSLPSGSSYNEQFF

d_gene: TRBD1
j_gene: TRBJ2-2
abundance: .
len: 17
v_gene: TRBV4-1
CDR3nt: TGCGCCAGCAGCCAAACCGGGACAGGTAGTGTCACCGGGGAGCTGTTTTTT
CDR3aa: CASSQTGTGSVTGELFF

d_gene: TRBD1
j_gene: TRBJ1-2
abundance: .
len: 15
v_gene: TRBV5-4
CDR3nt: TGTGCCAGCAGCTTGGTGGGGACAGGCTTATATGGCTACACCTTC
CDR3aa: CASSLVGTGLYGYTF

d_gene: TRBD1
j_gene: TRBJ1-1
abundance: .
len: 15
v_gene: TRBV5-6
CDR3nt: TGTGCCAGCAGCTTATTAGACAGGGTGCTGGCTGAAGCTTTCTTT
CDR3aa: CASSLLDRVLAEAFF

d_gene: TRBD2
j_gene: TRBJ2-1
abundance: once
len: 15
v_gene: TRBV19
CDR3nt: TGTGCCAGTAGTATCCTTGGGACTAGCGTTAATGAGCAGTTCTTC
CDR3aa: CASSILGTSVNEQFF

d_gene: TRBD1
j_gene: TRBJ1-1
abundance: few
len: 14
v_gene: TRBV9
CDR3nt: TGTGCCAGCAGCGTCCGGGACAGGGTCACTGAAGCTTTCTTT
CDR3aa: CASSVRDRVTEAFF

d_gene: .
j_gene: TRBJ1-1
abundance: .
len: 14
v_gene: TRBV4-1
CDR3nt: TGCGCCAGCAGCCACCTGGACAGAGACACTGAAGCTTTCTTT
CDR3aa: CASSHLDRDTEAFF

d_gene: .
j_gene: TRBJ2-7
abundance: .
len: 15
v_gene: TRBV4-1
CDR3nt: TGCGCCAGCAGCCAAGACCTTCAAATGGGGCGCGAGCAGTACTTC
CDR3aa: CASSQDLQMGREQYF

d_gene: .
j_gene: TRBJ2-7
abundance: .
len: 15
v_gene: TRBV28
CDR3nt: TGTGCCAGCAGTTCGACCACGTCCCCGCGGTACGAGCAGTACTTC
CDR3aa: CASSSTTSPRYEQYF

d_gene: .
j_gene: TRBJ2-1
abundance: .
len: 15
v_gene: TRBV5-5
CDR3nt: TGTGCCAGCAGCCACCACCCGAGCTCCTACAATGAGCAGTTCTTC
CDR3aa: CASSHHPSSYNEQFF

d_gene: TRBD1
j_gene: TRBJ1-1
abundance: .
len: 13
v_gene: TRBV6-5
CDR3nt: TGTGCCAGCAGACAGGGACAGCAGTTTGAAGCTTTCTTT
CDR3aa: CASRQGQQFEAFF

d_gene: TRBD1
j_gene: TRBJ1-2
abundance: .
len: 13
v_gene: TRBV2
CDR3nt: TGTGCCAGCCGACTGGGACAGGGGAATGGCTACACCTTC
CDR3aa: CASRLGQGNGYTF

d_gene: TRBD2
j_gene: TRBJ2-1
abundance: many
len: 15
v_gene: TRBV5-5
CDR3nt: TGTGCCAGCAGCTTGTGGGGGACTAGCGGGTATGAGCAGTTCTTC
CDR3aa: CASSLWGTSGYEQFF

d_gene: TRBD1
j_gene: TRBJ2-1
abundance: .
len: 15
v_gene: TRBV11-2
CDR3nt: TGTGCCAGCAGCCCAGGACAGGGGGAAGGCAATGAGCAGTTCTTC
CDR3aa: CASSPGQGEGNEQFF

d_gene: .
j_gene: TRBJ1-2
abundance: .
len: 14
v_gene: TRBV5-4
CDR3nt: TGTGCCAGCAGCTTAAAGACAGGAGTTTATGGCTACACCTTC
CDR3aa: CASSLKTGVYGYTF

d_gene: TRBD1
j_gene: TRBJ2-6
abundance: .
len: 17
v_gene: TRBV28
CDR3nt: TGTGCCAGCAGTCCCCCCACAGGGGCCTCTGGGGCCAACGTCCTGACTTTC
CDR3aa: CASSPPTGASGANVLTF

d_gene: .
j_gene: TRBJ1-5
abundance: .
len: 18
v_gene: TRBV19
CDR3nt: TGTGCCAGTAGTATAGTTTCGGTGGGAGGGTTCAGGAATCAGCCCCAGCATTTT
CDR3aa: CASSIVSVGGFRNQPQHF

d_gene: TRBD2
j_gene: TRBJ2-2
abundance: few
len: 15
v_gene: TRBV18
CDR3nt: TGTGCCAGCTCACCAAGTAGCGGGAGGACCGGGGAGCTGTTTTTT
CDR3aa: CASSPSSGRTGELFF

d_gene: TRBD1
j_gene: TRBJ1-1
abundance: .
len: 14
v_gene: TRBV19
CDR3nt: TGTGCCAGTAGTACGGTACAGGGGGAGAGTGAAGCTTTCTTT
CDR3aa: CASSTVQGESEAFF

d_gene: TRBD1
j_gene: TRBJ2-7
abundance: .
len: 15
v_gene: TRBV18
CDR3nt: TGTGCCAGCTCATCGAGGACAGGGACCCCCTACGAGCAGTACTTC
CDR3aa: CASSSRTGTPYEQYF

d_gene: .
j_gene: TRBJ1-5
abundance: .
len: 15
v_gene: TRBV7-8
CDR3nt: TGTGCCAGCAGCCCTCGGGGTGTTCGAAATCAGCCCCAGCATTTT
CDR3aa: CASSPRGVRNQPQHF

d_gene: .
j_gene: TRBJ1-5
abundance: .
len: 14
v_gene: TRBV19
CDR3nt: TGTGCCAGTAGTATAGCCGGCGGGGCGCAGCCCCAGCATTTT
CDR3aa: CASSIAGGAQPQHF

d_gene: TRBD2
j_gene: TRBJ2-3
abundance: few
len: 14
v_gene: TRBV7-3
CDR3nt: TGTGCCAGCAGCTTCAAGGCGGGAGCAGATACGCAGTATTTT
CDR3aa: CASSFKAGADTQYF

d_gene: TRBD1
j_gene: TRBJ2-6
abundance: .
len: 15
v_gene: TRBV19
CDR3nt: TGTGCCAGTAGTATTCAGGGGGCTGGGGCCAACGTCCTGACTTTC
CDR3aa: CASSIQGAGANVLTF

d_gene: .
j_gene: TRBJ2-6
abundance: .
len: 19
v_gene: TRBV4-1
CDR3nt: TGCGCCAGCAGCCAGGAAGGGGGACCTCGCCTGTCTGGGGCCAACGTCCTGACTTTC
CDR3aa: CASSQEGGPRLSGANVLTF

d_gene: TRBD1
j_gene: TRBJ1-6
abundance: .
len: 15
v_gene: TRBV7-8
CDR3nt: TGTGCCAGCAGCCACGACCGACAGGGAAGTTCACCCCTCCACTTT
CDR3aa: CASSHDRQGSSPLHF

d_gene: TRBD1
j_gene: TRBJ1-4
abundance: .
len: 14
v_gene: TRBV10-3
CDR3nt: TGTGCCATCAGTGGGGACAGTTCTTATGAAAAACTGTTTTTT
CDR3aa: CAISGDSSYEKLFF

d_gene: .
j_gene: TRBJ1-2
abundance: .
len: 15
v_gene: TRBV18
CDR3nt: TGTGCCAGTTCTCTAAACAGGGTAGCTAACTATGGCTACACCTTC
CDR3aa: CASSLNRVANYGYTF

d_gene: .
j_gene: TRBJ1-2
abundance: .
len: 13
v_gene: TRBV2
CDR3nt: TGTGCCAGCAGTGTCGACGTTGTGAGGGGCTACACCTTC
CDR3aa: CASSVDVVRGYTF

d_gene: TRBD1
j_gene: TRBJ2-1
abundance: .
len: 13
v_gene: TRBV18
CDR3nt: TGTGCCAGCTCCGACAGGGTTAACAATGAGCAGTTCTTC
CDR3aa: CASSDRVNNEQFF

d_gene: .
j_gene: TRBJ2-5
abundance: .
len: 15
v_gene: TRBV9
CDR3nt: TGTGCCAGCAGCGTAGTGGAAGGGGCGCTGGGGACCCAGTACTTC
CDR3aa: CASSVVEGALGTQYF

d_gene: .
j_gene: TRBJ1-1
abundance: .
len: 13
v_gene: TRBV13
CDR3nt: TGTGCCAGCAGCTTAAACAGGAACACTGAAGCTTTCTTT
CDR3aa: CASSLNRNTEAFF

d_gene: .
j_gene: TRBJ1-2
abundance: .
len: 16
v_gene: TRBV7-9
CDR3nt: TGTTCCAGCAGCTTAGTCGGGCAGGGGCTGCTCTATGGCTACACCTTC
CDR3aa: CSSSLVGQGLLYGYTF

d_gene: .
j_gene: TRBJ1-5
abundance: .
len: 16
v_gene: TRBV21-1
CDR3nt: TGTGCCAGCAGCAAAGAGGGGGGGGCACCACGGCAGCCCCAGCATTTT
CDR3aa: CASSKEGGAPRQPQHF

d_gene: .
j_gene: TRBJ2-7
abundance: .
len: 15
v_gene: TRBV10-3
CDR3nt: TGTGCCATCAGTCACGGGTCTCCCGGCACCTACGAGCAGTACTTC
CDR3aa: CAISHGSPGTYEQYF

d_gene: .
j_gene: TRBJ2-2
abundance: .
len: 15
v_gene: TRBV9
CDR3nt: TGTGCCAGCAGCGTAGGAGGGACGAACACCGGGGAGCTGTTTTTT
CDR3aa: CASSVGGTNTGELFF

d_gene: TRBD1
j_gene: TRBJ1-1
abundance: once
len: 14
v_gene: TRBV6-4
CDR3nt: TGTGCCAGCAGTCCGGGACAGATGAACACTGAAGCTTTCTTT
CDR3aa: CASSPGQMNTEAFF